This TCR beta chain derives from a study of blood T cell repertoires in COVID-19. Study at large: Sources were T cells, B-cell-depleted T cells, or PBMCs; the material itself was cDNA or gDNA.

The data were produced by immunoSEQ multiplex PCR, yet TCRdb's version contains in-frame clones alone and is incomplete. Among roughly 410,000 clones, roughly 90% were seen once, and the ten largest hold roughly 1.6%. CDR1 is MDHEN, CDR2 SYDVKM, per germline. This CDR3 comprises 16 residues. Between the trimmed V and J ends, which lost 6 bases and 2 bases, there was a span of 14 bases. The gene calls are TRBV28 and TRBJ2-6; D possibly corresponds to TRBD1 (6 bases). The material sequenced was peripheral blood. The TCR originated in a woman in her thirties or forties with COVID-19, enrolled during active disease. The DNA for the CDR3 is TGTGCCAGCAGCATCATACAGGGAACTGGGGCCAACGTCCTGACTTTC. Translated: CASSIIQGTGANVLTF. Looking up the rest from reference TRBV28 and TRBJ2-6 gives the full variable domain: DVKVTQSSRYLVKRTGEKVFLECVQDMDHENMFWYRQDPGLGLRLIYFSYDVKMKEKGDIPEGYSVSREKKERFSLILESASTNQTSMYLCASSIIQGTGANVLTFGAGSRLTVL.